The rows below give T cell receptor beta chains drawn from one sample of a study of cytomegalovirus exposure and HLA in healthy donors. The method was immunoSEQ multiplex PCR; TCRdb's version includes in-frame clones alone and lacks a portion of them. The sample lists about 160,000 clones, around 80% occurring once. Sequences were obtained from PBMCs. Receptors were obtained from a man aged 40-55 years in good health and CMV-seronegative. Both conserved end residues are trimmed from each CDR3. The D gene is left open where the match is weak.

TRBV11-2	TRBD2	TRBJ2-7	ASSYLWGGCEQY
TRBV2	TRBD1	TRBJ2-5	ASSRGQGLRETQY
TRBV7-2	NA	TRBJ1-2	ASSLFRPGGRYGYT
TRBV30	TRBD1	TRBJ1-6	AWRPGQVISPLH
TRBV9	NA	TRBJ2-7	ASSVRESTYEQY
TRBV19	TRBD1	TRBJ1-2	ASSTGQGNYGYT
TRBV28	NA	TRBJ1-5	ASSSVGRDQPQH
TRBV2	NA	TRBJ1-3	ASRATESSGNTIY
TRBV7-8	NA	TRBJ1-2	ASSLGGRNYGYT
TRBV2	NA	TRBJ1-5	AGGEGPNQPQH
TRBV6-1	TRBD1	TRBJ1-6	ASSVGGTGVESPLH
TRBV29-1	TRBD1	TRBJ1-2	SVGQGAGYGYT
TRBV4-1	NA	TRBJ2-5	ASSNWETQY
TRBV6-5	TRBD1	TRBJ2-5	ASRFDRGETQY
TRBV6-5	NA	TRBJ1-1	ASSYSQLADTEAF
TRBV5-5	NA	TRBJ1-4	ASNKGGLGTEKLF
TRBV4-1	TRBD2	TRBJ2-7	ASSPAGGQREQY
TRBV6-5	NA	TRBJ1-1	ASSYVNGLGAF
TRBV6-4	TRBD2	TRBJ2-3	ASSPSGGSTDTQY
TRBV30	NA	NA	AWSGGLPYEQY
TRBV30	TRBD1	TRBJ2-2	AWSVQGTGELF
TRBV28	TRBD2	TRBJ2-3	ASSLVLAGYVDTQY
TRBV4-3	TRBD2	TRBJ2-3	ASSLGLAGGKGTDTQY
TRBV29-1	NA	TRBJ2-3	IIIAGTTQY
TRBV5-6	NA	TRBJ2-7	ASSLGEYEQY
TRBV7-9	TRBD1	TRBJ2-2	ASSSRQGSGELF
TRBV5-6	NA	TRBJ2-5	ASRVGAGYQETQY
TRBV5-1	NA	TRBJ2-7	ASSSLYEQY
TRBV5-1	TRBD1	TRBJ2-7	ASSDDRGGPYEQY
TRBV19	NA	TRBJ1-1	ASTSLGAPLSTEAF
TRBV5-6	NA	TRBJ2-7	ASSFKNSRNEQY
TRBV2	NA	TRBJ1-5	ASSLRGVASNQPQH
TRBV5-3	NA	TRBJ1-5	ARSLVDSSFYSNQPQH
TRBV5-6	TRBD1	TRBJ1-4	ASSGGTGLQEKLF
TRBV5-1	TRBD1	TRBJ2-1	ASSNRTGGGEQF
TRBV10-3	TRBD1	TRBJ1-4	AISEVTGGREKLF
TRBV5-1	TRBD1	TRBJ1-6	ASSLEGRGNSPLH
TRBV6-1	NA	TRBJ2-7	ASSERGGESSYEQY
TRBV7-3	NA	TRBJ2-7	ASSATGGYEQY
TRBV30	NA	TRBJ1-4	ASSTGFREKLF
TRBV9	TRBD1	TRBJ1-2	ASSVLVEDRGAGYT
TRBV5-3	NA	TRBJ2-7	ARSLRSGILYEQY
TRBV30	NA	TRBJ1-1	AWSKWGVPQNTEAF
TRBV7-7	TRBD2	TRBJ2-5	ASSSKAGGLVTQY
TRBV29-1	TRBD1	TRBJ1-2	SVAPTLGQGRDGYT
TRBV27	TRBD2	TRBJ2-1	ASSFLASGYNEQF
TRBV11-2	TRBD1	TRBJ1-2	ASSLGTGWGYT
TRBV5-1	NA	TRBJ2-3	ASSFRGTATDTQY
TRBV29-1	TRBD2	TRBJ2-1	SVHGGGQGNEQF
TRBV30	NA	TRBJ2-3	AWIRLEVGSSTDTQY
TRBV7-3	NA	TRBJ2-1	ASSFTNNEQF
TRBV11-2	NA	TRBJ2-1	ASSQDWGHNEQF
TRBV5-1	TRBD2	TRBJ2-3	ASSEDSGLATDTQY
TRBV4-1	NA	TRBJ1-5	ASSQEGGAYSNQPQH